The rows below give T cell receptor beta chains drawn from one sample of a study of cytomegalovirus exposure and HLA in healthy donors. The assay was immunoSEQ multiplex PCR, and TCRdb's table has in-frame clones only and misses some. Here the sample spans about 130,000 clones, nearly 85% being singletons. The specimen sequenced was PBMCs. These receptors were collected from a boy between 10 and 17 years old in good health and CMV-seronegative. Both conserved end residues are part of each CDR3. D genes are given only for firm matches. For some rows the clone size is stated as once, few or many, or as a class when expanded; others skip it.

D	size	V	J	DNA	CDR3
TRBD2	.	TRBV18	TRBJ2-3	TGTGCCAGCTTCGAGGGACTAGCGGGTTTCACAGATACGCAGTATTTT	CASFEGLAGFTDTQYF
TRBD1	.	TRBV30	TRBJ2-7	TGTGCCTGGAGTGTGGGACAGGGGATAGGCGAGCAGTACTTC	CAWSVGQGIGEQYF
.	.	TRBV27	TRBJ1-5	TGTGCCAGCAGTTTAGGGGCACAGGGAGCTCAGCCCCAGCATTTT	CASSLGAQGAQPQHF
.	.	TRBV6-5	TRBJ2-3	TGTGCCAGCAGCCCCGGACTATCCCGCACAGATACGCAGTATTTT	CASSPGLSRTDTQYF
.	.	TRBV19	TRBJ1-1	TGTGCCAGCAACAGGGAAAGGAACACTGAAGCTTTCTTT	CASNRERNTEAFF
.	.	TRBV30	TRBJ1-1	TGTGCCTGGGAGAGGGGGTCGAACACTGAAGCTTTCTTT	CAWERGSNTEAFF
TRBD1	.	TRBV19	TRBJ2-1	TGTGCCAGTAGTATAGATGGGACAGAGCAACTAGTTCCGTTCTTC	CASSIDGTEQLVPFF
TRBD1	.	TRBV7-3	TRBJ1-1	TGTGCCAGCAGCGTGGGACAGGGAAACACTGAAGCTTTCTTT	CASSVGQGNTEAFF
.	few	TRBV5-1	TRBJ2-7	TGCGCCAGCAGCTTGGATCCAGGGCCTTACGAGCAGTACTTC	CASSLDPGPYEQYF
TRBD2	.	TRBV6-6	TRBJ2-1	TGTGCCAGCAGTTACATCCAGCGGGAGTACAATGAGCAGTTCTTC	CASSYIQREYNEQFF
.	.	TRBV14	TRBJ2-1	TGTGCCAGCAGCCTTCTAGTAGGTGAGCAGTTCTTC	CASSLLVGEQFF
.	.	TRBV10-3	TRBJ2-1	TGTGCCATCAGACTATACAATGAGCAGTTCTTC	CAIRLYNEQFF
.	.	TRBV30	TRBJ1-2	TGTGCCTGGAGTGTGCAGGGTCGTAACTATGGCTACACCTTC	CAWSVQGRNYGYTF
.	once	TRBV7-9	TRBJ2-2	TGTGCCAGCAGGCATAGCGTAGGAGGTAGTGCCGGGGAGCTGTTTTTT	CASRHSVGGSAGELFF
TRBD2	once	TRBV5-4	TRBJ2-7	TGTGCCAGCAGCTTGAAGGTAGCGGGAGGCCCAGCCTCCTACGAGCAGTACTTC	CASSLKVAGGPASYEQYF
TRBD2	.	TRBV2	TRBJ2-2	TGTGCCAGCCATCAGGGACTAGCCGACACCGGGGAGCTGTTTTTT	CASHQGLADTGELFF
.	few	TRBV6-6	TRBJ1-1	TGTGCCAGCAGTTACTCTAGGGGCACTGAAGCTTTCTTT	CASSYSRGTEAFF
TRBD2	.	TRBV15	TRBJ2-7	TGTGCCACCAAACCGCGACTAGCGGGTGTGGACGAGCAGTACTTC	CATKPRLAGVDEQYF
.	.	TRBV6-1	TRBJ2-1	TGTGCCAGCAGTGACGGGTACAATGAGCAGTTCTTC	CASSDGYNEQFF
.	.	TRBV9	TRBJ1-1	TGTGCCAGCAGCCGAGGGTGGAACACTGAAGCTTTCTTT	CASSRGWNTEAFF
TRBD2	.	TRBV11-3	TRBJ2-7	TGTGCCAGCAGCTTAGGACTAGCGGAACACTACGAGCAGTACTTC	CASSLGLAEHYEQYF
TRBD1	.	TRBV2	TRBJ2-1	TGTGCCAGCAGAGGCAAGACAGGGGGCTACAATGAGCAGTTCTTC	CASRGKTGGYNEQFF
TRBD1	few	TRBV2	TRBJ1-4	TGTGCCAGCACACGGGGACAGGGCGGTGAAAAACTGTTTTTT	CASTRGQGGEKLFF
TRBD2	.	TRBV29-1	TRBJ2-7	TGCAGCGTTGCGGGACTAGCGGAGAACGAGCAGTACTTC	CSVAGLAENEQYF
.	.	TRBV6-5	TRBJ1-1	TGTGCCAGCAGTTTCCCCGGCAGGGACACTGAAGCTTTCTTT	CASSFPGRDTEAFF
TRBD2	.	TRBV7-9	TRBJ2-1	TGTGCCAGCAGCTCACTAGCGGGAGTTTACAATGAGCAGTTCTTC	CASSSLAGVYNEQFF
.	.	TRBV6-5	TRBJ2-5	TGTGCCAGCAGCCTCCGGGACACCGTGCAAGAGACCCAGTACTTC	CASSLRDTVQETQYF
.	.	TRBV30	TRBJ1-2	TGTGCCTGGGGAGGCGATGGGATCTATGGCTACACCTTC	CAWGGDGIYGYTF
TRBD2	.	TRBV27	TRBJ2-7	TGTGCCAGTGCGGGACTAGCCGATTACGAGCAGTACTTC	CASAGLADYEQYF
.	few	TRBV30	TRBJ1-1	TGTGCCGGAGGGACGGGAAACACTGAAGCTTTCTTT	CAGGTGNTEAFF
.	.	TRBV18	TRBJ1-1	TGTGCCAGCTCACCAGGGGGGGGGAACACTGAAGCTTTCTTT	CASSPGGGNTEAFF
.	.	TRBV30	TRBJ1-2	TGTGCCTGGAGTGTAGGAGTAGAGGATGGCTACACCTTC	CAWSVGVEDGYTF
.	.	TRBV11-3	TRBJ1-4	TGTGCCAGCAGCCACCTACAGGGACAAGGTGAAAAACTGTTTTTT	CASSHLQGQGEKLFF
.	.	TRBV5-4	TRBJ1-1	TGTGCCAGCAGCTTGACAGGGTATGGTGGAGTGAACACTGAAGCTTTCTTT	CASSLTGYGGVNTEAFF
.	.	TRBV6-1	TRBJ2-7	TGTGCCAGCATTCGAGGAGAAACAGGCTCCTACGAGCAGTACTTC	CASIRGETGSYEQYF
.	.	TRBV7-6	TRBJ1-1	TGTGCCAGCAGCTTAGCGGGAGAACAGGGGAACACTGAAGCTTTCTTT	CASSLAGEQGNTEAFF
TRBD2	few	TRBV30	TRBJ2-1	TGTGCCTGTGCCGGGGGGTACAATGAGCAGTTCTTC	CACAGGYNEQFF
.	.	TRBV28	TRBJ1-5	TGTGCCAGCAGTTCTCCAGGGGTAAGGCAGCCCCAGCATTTT	CASSSPGVRQPQHF
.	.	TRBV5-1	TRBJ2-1	TGTGCCAGCAGCTCCGCCGGGATAATCAATGAGCAGTTCTTC	CASSSAGIINEQFF
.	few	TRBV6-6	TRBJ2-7	TGTGCCACCCAAACAGGGTTTGAGCAGTACTTC	CATQTGFEQYF
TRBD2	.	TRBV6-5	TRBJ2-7	TGTGCCAGCAGTTACGCGACTAGCGGATCCTACGAGCAGTACTTC	CASSYATSGSYEQYF
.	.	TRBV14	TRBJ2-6	TGTGCCAGCAGCCCCTTTACGGGAACTGGGGCCAACGTCCTGACTTTC	CASSPFTGTGANVLTF
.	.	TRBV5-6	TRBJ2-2	TGTGCCAGCGCGCGACTAGATAAGAACACCGGGGAGCTGTTTTTT	CASARLDKNTGELFF
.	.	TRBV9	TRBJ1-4	TGTGCCAGCGAGCCGCCGCCGGTTAAACTGTCTTTT	CASEPPPVKLSF
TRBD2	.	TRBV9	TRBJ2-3	TGTGCCAGCAGCGTAGGCTTGACTAGCGCCACAGATACGCAGTATTTT	CASSVGLTSATDTQYF
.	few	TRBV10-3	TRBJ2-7	TGTGCCATCAGTGAGTCCTCACCGGGGGTCGGTGGGAGGAGGGAGCAGTACTTC	CAISESSPGVGGRREQYF
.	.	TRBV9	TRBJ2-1	TGTGCCAGCAGCGTAGCGGGAGCCTCCTACAATGAGCAGTTCTTC	CASSVAGASYNEQFF
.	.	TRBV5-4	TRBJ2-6	TGTGCCAGCAGCTTGGTTCGGGACTCTGGGGCCAACGTCCTGACTTTC	CASSLVRDSGANVLTF
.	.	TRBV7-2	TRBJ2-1	TGTGCCAGCAGCTTGAGCGGAGGCAATGAGCAGTTCTTC	CASSLSGGNEQFF
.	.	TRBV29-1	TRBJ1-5	TGCAGCGCGAGGGACAACAATCAGCCCCAGCATTTT	CSARDNNQPQHF
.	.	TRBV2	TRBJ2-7	TGTGCCAGCAACAGGGAAAGCTCCTACGAGCAGTACTTC	CASNRESSYEQYF
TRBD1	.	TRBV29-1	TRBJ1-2	TGCAGCGTTGAAGGGACAGGGGGCGCTGGGAGCCGCTACACCTTC	CSVEGTGGAGSRYTF
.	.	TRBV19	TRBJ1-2	TGTGCCATCTCTCCTTCGGGTGGAGGCTACACCTTC	CAISPSGGGYTF
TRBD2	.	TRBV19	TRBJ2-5	TGTGCCAGTAGTATTACTAGCGGGGGGCCTATTAAAGAGACCCAGTACTTC	CASSITSGGPIKETQYF
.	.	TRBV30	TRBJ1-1	TGTGCCTGGAGTGTCGCCGGGAACACTGAAGCTTTCTTT	CAWSVAGNTEAFF
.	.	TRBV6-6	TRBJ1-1	TGTGCCAGCAGTTACTCGGCGAACACTGAAGCTTTCTTT	CASSYSANTEAFF
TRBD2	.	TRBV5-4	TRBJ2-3	TGTGCCAGCAGCTTGGAGACTAGCTGGGATACGCAGTATTTT	CASSLETSWDTQYF
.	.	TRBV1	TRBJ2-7	TGCACCAGCAGCCAAATAGCGGGAGTGGGCCTTATGGGCTCCTACGAGCAGTACTTC	CTSSQIAGVGLMGSYEQYF